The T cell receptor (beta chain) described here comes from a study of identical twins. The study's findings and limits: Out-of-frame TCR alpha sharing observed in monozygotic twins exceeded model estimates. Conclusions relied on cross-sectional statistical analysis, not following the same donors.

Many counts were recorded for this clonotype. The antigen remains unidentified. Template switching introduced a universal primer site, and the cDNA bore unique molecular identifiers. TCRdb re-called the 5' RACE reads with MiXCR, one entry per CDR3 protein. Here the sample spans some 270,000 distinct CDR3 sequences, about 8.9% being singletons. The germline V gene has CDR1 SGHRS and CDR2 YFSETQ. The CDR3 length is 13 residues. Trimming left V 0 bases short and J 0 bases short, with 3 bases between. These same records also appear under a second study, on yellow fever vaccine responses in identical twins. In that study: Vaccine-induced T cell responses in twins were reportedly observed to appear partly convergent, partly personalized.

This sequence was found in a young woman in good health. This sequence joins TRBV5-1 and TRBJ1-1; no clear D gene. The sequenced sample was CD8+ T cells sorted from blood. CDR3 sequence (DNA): TGCGCCAGCAGCTTGGATATGAACACTGAAGCTTTCTTT. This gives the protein CASSLDMNTEAFF.